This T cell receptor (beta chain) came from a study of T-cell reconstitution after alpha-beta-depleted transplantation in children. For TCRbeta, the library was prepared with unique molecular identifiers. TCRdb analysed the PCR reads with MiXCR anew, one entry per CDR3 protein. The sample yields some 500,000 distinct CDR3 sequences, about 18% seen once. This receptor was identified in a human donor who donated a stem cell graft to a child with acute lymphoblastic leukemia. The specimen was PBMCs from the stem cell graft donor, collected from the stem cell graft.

The CDR3, as DNA: TGCGCCAGCAGATACGACTTAAACACAGATACGCAGTATTTT. Its protein is CASRYDLNTDTQYF. This chain links TRBV5-1 with TRBJ2-3; D uncertain. Trimming stripped 5 bases from V and 2 bases from J, with 12 bases between. The CDR3 sequence is 14 residues long. CDR1 and CDR2 from the germline V gene are SGHRS and YFSETQ.